This is a list of T cell receptor beta chains from one sample in a study of control samples from healthy donors and cancer patients. Clones were read by immunoSEQ multiplex PCR, and TCRdb kept only the in-frame ones, dropping some. This sample yields about 83,000 clones, of which 90% to 95% are seen a single time; roughly 14% belongs to the top ten. The sample was blood. These receptor sequences come from a man under 40 in good health. CDR3s include the opening cysteine and the closing phenylalanine or tryptophan. Each record gives: J gene, V gene, D gene, CDR3 protein, CDR3 DNA. A D gene is named only where the DNA matches it firmly.

>TRBJ2-1|TRBV21-1|NA
CASSSHSGTSGSPFYNEQFF
TGTGCCAGCAGCTCCCACTCCGGGACTAGCGGGAGCCCGTTCTACAATGAGCAGTTCTTC
>TRBJ1-5|TRBV2|TRBD1
CASSAQQGYNQPQHF
TGTGCCAGCAGTGCCCAACAGGGGTACAATCAGCCCCAGCATTTT
>TRBJ2-1|TRBV5-4|TRBD2
CASSSWTSGGNEQFF
TGTGCCAGCAGCTCCTGGACTAGCGGTGGCAATGAGCAGTTCTTC
>TRBJ2-5|TRBV4-2|NA
CASSQDGQKETQYF
TGTGCCAGCAGCCAAGATGGCCAGAAAGAGACCCAGTACTTC
>TRBJ1-2|TRBV7-8|NA
CASSLDRGQGGDGYTF
TGTGCCAGCAGCTTAGACCGGGGACAAGGAGGAGATGGCTACACCTTC
>TRBJ2-2|TRBV10-3|NA
CAISAAPKGTGELFF
TGTGCCATCAGTGCAGCGCCTAAGGGCACCGGGGAGCTGTTTTTT
>TRBJ2-5|TRBV19|NA
CASSIGSTKETQYF
TGTGCCAGTAGTATAGGAAGCACTAAGGAGACCCAGTACTTC
>TRBJ2-2|TRBV7-7|NA
CASSLEHAAANTGELFF
TGTGCTAGCAGCTTAGAACATGCAGCTGCGAACACCGGGGAGCTGTTTTTT
>TRBJ1-1|TRBV7-2|NA
CASSAPGTANTEAFF
TGTGCCAGCAGCGCTCCCGGGACGGCGAACACTGAAGCTTTCTTT
>TRBJ1-2|TRBV3-1/TRBV3-2|NA
CASSQGGGNYGYTF
TGTGCCAGCAGCCAAGGTGGGGGTAACTATGGCTACACCTTC
>TRBJ1-5|TRBV28|NA
CASSFIGSNQPQHF
TGTGCCAGCAGTTTCATAGGTAGCAATCAGCCCCAGCATTTT
>TRBJ2-2|TRBV5-5|TRBD1
CASSLAAQGTGELFF
TGTGCCAGCAGCTTGGCAGCACAGGGGACCGGGGAGCTGTTTTTT
>TRBJ2-1|TRBV28|NA
CASSFPLSYNEQFF
TGTGCCAGCAGTTTTCCCCTTAGCTACAATGAGCAGTTCTTC